This TCR beta chain is drawn from a study of T-cell reconstitution after alpha-beta-depleted transplantation in children. Overall study findings and caveats: Expanded clones from the graft, numbering several hundred, reportedly supplied alpha-beta T cells about two months after transplant. Recipient T cells and thymic progenitors that survived gave rise to the high TCRbeta diversity observed at day 60 in some patients. One year after transplant, T-cell counts and diversity came mostly from newly produced T cells.

Unique molecular identifiers featured in how the TCRbeta library was prepared. TCRdb fed the PCR reads into MiXCR, producing one record per CDR3 protein. The sample has hundreds of thousands of distinct CDR3 sequences, under 9.5% seen once. This CDR3 has 15 amino acids. Germline V gives CDR1 DFQATT, CDR2 SNEGSKA (reference sequence). V was shortened by 0 bases and J by 3 bases, with 15 bases between the two germline ends. This clonotype was seen ten or more times. Antigen unknown. The sample here was PBMCs, mostly from graft donor cells, taken 180 days after TCRalphabeta/CD19-depleted stem cell transplant. The source is a male patient younger than 18 who had a stem cell transplant for acute lymphoblastic leukemia, so the T cells may come from the graft donor. The gene calls are TRBV20-1 and TRBJ2-7; D is undetermined. The CDR3 bases are TGCAGTGCTAGAGACCCCAGTGCACCCTTCTACGAGCAGTACTTC. This sequence encodes CSARDPSAPFYEQYF.